These 10 T cell receptor beta chains were all obtained from the same sample, sequenced in a study of a mutant IDH1 vaccine in newly diagnosed glioma. Clones were read by immunoSEQ multiplex PCR, and TCRdb kept only the in-frame ones, dropping some. The sample has fewer than 85,000 clones; 75% to 90% are singletons. Antigens for these TCRs are unknown. Described time point: week 47, end of study. In every dose of vaccine, 300 ug of mutant IDH1 20-mer peptide was given alongside topical imiquimod. This material consisted of PBMCs, taken from a glioma patient whose treatment included an IDH1 peptide vaccine. These receptors all come from a man in his forties or fifties with glioma.

V is TRBV19 and J is TRBJ2-1, with a tentative D call TRBD1 (6 bases). Germline CDR1 is LNHDA and CDR2 is SQIVND (reference sequence). CDR3 size: 12 residues. The CDR3 loop reads CRDTLSYNEQFF. CDR3 coding DNA: TGTAGGGACACCCTATCCTACAATGAGCAGTTCTTC. The full variable domain, rest sourced from reference TRBV19 and TRBJ2-1, is DGGITQSPKYLFRKEGQNVTLSCEQNLNHDAMYWYRQDPGQGLRLIYYSQIVNDFQKGDIAEGYSVSREKKESFPLTVTSAQKNPTAFYLCRDTLSYNEQFFGPGTRLTVL.

This chain uses TRBV30 with TRBJ1-4; D is unclear. Germline assignment: CDR1 GTSNPN and CDR2 SVGIG (reference sequence). CDR3 length equals 13 residues. Between the trimmed V and J ends, which lost 1 base and 0 bases, there was a span of 3 bases. The CDR3 nucleotides are TGTGCCTGGAGTGATGCAACTAATGAAAAACTGTTTTTT. It yields the protein CAWSDATNEKLFF.

This clone was counted only a few times. CDR3 DNA: TGTGCCAGCAGTGAATGGGACCGACAGGGCGGGGGAGGCTACACCTTC. This codes for CASSEWDRQGGGGYTF. The rearrangement links TRBV6-1 to TRBJ1-2; 7 bases map to TRBD1. The CDR3 consists of 16 residues. CDR1 and CDR2 (germline): MNHNS, SASEGT. Germline trimming cut 2 bases from V and 8 bases from J; bases unmatched to any gene: 14.

This rearrangement joins TRBV6-1 to TRBJ2-3; 8 bases match TRBD1. Germline V gene data show CDR1 as MNHNS and CDR2 as SASEGT. This CDR3 is 15 amino acids long. With V trimmed by 6 bases and J by 0 bases, 5 bases remained unmatched. The CDR3, as DNA: TGTGCCAGCAGCCAGACAGGGGCTAGCACAGATACGCAGTATTTT. Encoded protein: CASSQTGASTDTQYF.

The chain combines TRBV6-5 with TRBJ1-1, with 9 bases identical to TRBD1. V lost 6 bases, J lost 5 bases, and 1 base stayed unmatched. Per germline, CDR1 MNHEY and CDR2 SVGAGI. The CDR3 has 12 amino acids. CDR3 sequence reads: CASRQGATEAFF. The CDR3 DNA is TGTGCCAGCAGACAGGGGGCTACTGAAGCTTTCTTT.

The V gene is TRBV27, the J gene TRBJ2-3, with D hard to call. In germline, CDR1 is MNHEY, CDR2 SMNVEV (reference sequence). The CDR3 consists of 16 residues. V was cut by 4 bases and J by 1 base, with 15 bases left in between. The CDR3: CASSSTPFAGTDTQYF. The CDR3 bases are TGTGCCAGCAGTTCCACCCCCTTTGCGGGCACAGATACGCAGTATTTT.

The V call is TRBV9, the J call TRBJ2-1, with D unclear. The V and J ends lost 2 bases and 2 bases respectively, with 8 bases between them. This CDR3 region has 14 residues. The germline gives CDR1 SGDLS, CDR2 YYNGEE. The CDR3 DNA follows: TGTGCCAGCAGCGTGGCCCTACCCTACAATGAGCAGTTCTTC. This codes for CASSVALPYNEQFF.

J is TRBJ1-4 and V is TRBV27, with TRBD1 matching over 11 bases. The CDR3 is 16 amino acids. Trimming cost V 5 bases and J 4 bases; bases outside gene matches: 6. The germline CDR1 and CDR2 sequences are MNHEY and SMNVEV (reference sequence). DNA for the CDR3: TGTGCCAGCAGTACCGGGACAGGGGGTGTTAATGAAAAACTGTTTTTT. This encodes CASSTGTGGVNEKLFF. Full variable domain (rest looked up from reference TRBV27 and TRBJ1-4): EAQVTQNPRYLITVTGKKLTVTCSQNMNHEYMSWYRQDPGLGLRQIYYSMNVEVTDKGDVPEGYKVSRKEKRNFPLILESPSPNQTSLYFCASSTGTGGVNEKLFFGSGTQLSVL.

The chain links TRBV7-6 to TRBJ1-5; no definite D call. Trimming took 5 bases from V and 0 from J, leaving 17 bases between them. The CDR3 runs 17 residues. Germline V gives CDR1 SGHVS, CDR2 FNYEAQ. CDR3 in DNA: TGTGCCAGCAGCCCCACCCCCTCGGGTTATAGCAATCAGCCCCAGCATTTT. This encodes CASSPTPSGYSNQPQHF. The full variable domain, completed using reference TRBV7-6 and TRBJ1-5, is GAGVSQSPRYKVTKRGQDVALRCDPISGHVSLYWYRQALGQGPEFLTYFNYEAQQDKSGLPNDRFSAERPEGSISTLTIQRTEQRDSAMYRCASSPTPSGYSNQPQHFGDGTRLSIL.

The gene calls are TRBV6-5 and TRBJ2-7; a weak D match, TRBD2 (6 bases). Trimming removed 6 bases at V and 2 bases at J, with 17 bases between. The CDR3 has 15 amino acids. Looked up from germline, CDR1 is MNHEY and CDR2 is SVGAGI. CDR3 sequence (DNA): TGTGCCAGCAGAGCTGGCGGGACCTCGACCTACGAGCAGTACTTC. Amino acid sequence: CASRAGGTSTYEQYF.